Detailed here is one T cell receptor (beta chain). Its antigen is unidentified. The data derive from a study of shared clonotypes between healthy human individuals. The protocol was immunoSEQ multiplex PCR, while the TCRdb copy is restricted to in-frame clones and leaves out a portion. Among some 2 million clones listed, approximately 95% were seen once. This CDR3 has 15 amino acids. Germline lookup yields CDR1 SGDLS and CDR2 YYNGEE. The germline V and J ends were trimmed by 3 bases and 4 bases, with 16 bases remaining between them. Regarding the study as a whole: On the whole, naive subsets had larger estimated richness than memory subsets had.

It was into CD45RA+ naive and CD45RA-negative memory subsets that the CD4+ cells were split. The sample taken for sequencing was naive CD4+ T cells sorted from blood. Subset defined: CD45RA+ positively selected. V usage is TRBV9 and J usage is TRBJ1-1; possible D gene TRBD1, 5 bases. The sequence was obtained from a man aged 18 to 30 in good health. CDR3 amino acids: CASSADLDTTTEAFF. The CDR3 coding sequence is TGTGCCAGCAGCGCAGACCTGGACACAACCACTGAAGCTTTCTTT.